One and the same sample provided the 24 T cell receptor beta chains below, sequenced in a study of glioma-infiltrating T cells. Using RNA template, CDR3s of TCR alpha and beta were amplified with iRepertoire arm-PCR. TCRdb reanalysed the multiplex PCR reads using MiXCR and keeps one entry per CDR3 protein. The data show about 140,000 distinct CDR3 sequences, roughly 43% seen once. The source material was glioma tissue, nonneoplastic brain tissue, or PBMCs (not recorded which). The receptors originated from a human donor with low-grade glioma or glioblastoma, undergoing nonglioma brain surgery, or in good health (not recorded which).

V gene TRBV10-1 combines with J gene TRBJ2-7; D might be TRBD1 (6 bases). The CDR3 has 14 residues. Trimming pared 3 bases from V and 3 bases from J, leaving 12 bases between. The V gene's germline CDR1 is WNHNN and CDR2 SYGVQD (reference sequence). DNA for the CDR3: TGCGCCAGCAGTGAAGACAGGCTGAACTACGAGCAGTACTTC. Amino acid sequence: CASSEDRLNYEQYF.

The chain has TRBV5-4 and TRBJ2-3; D is ambiguous. This CDR3 comprises 12 residues. The germline V and J ends were trimmed by 5 bases and 4 bases, with 8 bases remaining between them. Germline CDR1 and CDR2: SGHNT and YYREEE (reference sequence). CDR3: CASSYGADTQYF. The CDR3 nucleotides read TGTGCCAGCAGTTACGGTGCAGATACGCAGTATTTT. The whole variable domain, filled in from reference TRBV5-4 and TRBJ2-3, reads ETGVTQSPTHLIKTRGQQVTLRCSSQSGHNTVSWYQQALGQGPQFIFQYYREEENGRGNFPPRFSGLQFPNYSSELNVNALELDDSALYLCASSYGADTQYFGPGTRLTVL.

This clonotype was seen only a few times. This chain joins TRBV20-1 and TRBJ1-5; TRBD1 agrees at 7 bases. Losses at the gene ends were 4 bases for V and 7 bases for J; bases not matched to a gene: 10. This CDR3 contains 14 residues. Germline V gene data show CDR1 as DFQATT and CDR2 as SNEGSKA (reference sequence). The CDR3 here is CSATSGSGGQPQHF. The CDR3 DNA sequence: TGCAGTGCTACGTCCGGGTCAGGGGGACAGCCCCAGCATTTT.

V gene TRBV6-4 combines with J gene TRBJ1-6; D call uncertain. Germline V lookup: CDR1 MRHNA, CDR2 SNTAGT. The V and J ends lost 0 bases and 8 bases respectively, with 11 bases between them. This CDR3 has 15 amino acids. The CDR3 DNA sequence: TGTGCCAGCAGTGACTCCGCAGGAATGGATTCACCCCTCCACTTT. Translating it yields CASSDSAGMDSPLHF.

CDR3 in DNA: TGTGCCAGCAGTAGACGACAGGGAAGTTCCTACAATGAGCAGTTCTTC. Its protein is CASSRRQGSSYNEQFF. The chain carries TRBV6-1 and TRBJ2-1; 7 bases align to TRBD1. The CDR3 covers 16 residues. V shed 5 bases, J shed 1 base, and the junction held 8 bases outside the gene matches. CDR1 is MNHNS, CDR2 SASEGT, per germline.

The chain couples TRBV5-5 to TRBJ2-7; 7 nucleotides align to TRBD1. Unmatched junction bases numbered 15, after V lost 4 bases and J lost 8 bases. The CDR3 extends over 15 amino acids. Germline V CDR1 and CDR2: SGHKS, YYEKEE (reference sequence). The CDR3 protein is CASSLKLAGGTKQYF. The CDR3 region has the DNA TGTGCCAGCAGCCTGAAACTGGCAGGGGGTACCAAGCAGTACTTC.

Within the sample, this clonotype is medium-sized. The CDR3 loop is CASIYTGELFF. The CDR3 nucleotides are TGTGCCAGCATTTATACCGGGGAGCTGTTTTTT. The chain carries TRBV6-1 and TRBJ2-2; D ambiguous. Germline V gene sequence: CDR1 MNHNS, CDR2 SASEGT. CDR3 size: 11 residues. The ends were cut back, 7 bases at V and 5 bases at J, with 5 bases in the middle.

This clonotype was seen just once. This may arise from a read error, as a much more abundant clone is one base away. The chain carries TRBV28 and TRBJ1-2; TRBD1 agrees at 8 bases. Germline V CDR1 and CDR2: MDHEN, SYDVKM. The CDR3 totals 15 residues. CDR3 amino acids: CGSSSQGADNYGYTF. The CDR3 DNA reads TGTGGCAGCAGTTCTCAGGGGGCAGATAACTATGGCTACACCTTC.

This clonotype was recorded a few times. This chain joins TRBV6-1 and TRBJ2-1, with no clear D. CDR3 length: 11 residues. CDR1 and CDR2 from the germline V gene are MNHNS and SASEGT. V lost 7 bases to trimming and J lost 7 bases, with 8 bases between them. This chain's CDR3 is CASTIGNEQFF. DNA of the CDR3: TGTGCCAGCACCATAGGGAATGAGCAGTTCTTC.

This chain joins TRBV28 and TRBJ1-3; TRBD1 might be the D (6 bases). CDR1 and CDR2 (germline): MDHEN, SYDVKM. V was pared by 5 bases and J by 2 bases, with 10 bases between. The CDR3 loop spans 14 amino acids. In nucleotides, the CDR3 is TGTGCCAGCAGTCTAGGGACAACTGGAAACACCATATATTTT. This gives the protein CASSLGTTGNTIYF. The variable domain in full, completed from reference TRBV28 and TRBJ1-3, reads DVKVTQSSRYLVKRTGEKVFLECVQDMDHENMFWYRQDPGLGLRLIYFSYDVKMKEKGDIPEGYSVSREKKERFSLILESASTNQTSMYLCASSLGTTGNTIYFGEGSWLTVV.

This clonotype qualifies as medium-sized. V usage is TRBV27 and J usage is TRBJ2-2, with TRBD1 identical over 9 bases. The CDR3 is made up of 14 amino acids. The V gene's germline CDR1 is MNHEY and CDR2 SMNVEV (reference sequence). V lost 5 bases to trimming and J lost 7 bases; unmatched junction nucleotides: 5. CDR3 sequence reads: CASSETGGHGELFF. The DNA for the CDR3 is TGTGCCAGCAGTGAAACAGGGGGCCACGGGGAGCTGTTTTTT.

As concerns this clonotype: The junction and the germline gene differ at one end; a read error may be behind it. The chain links TRBV10-3 to TRBJ1-1; 8 bases line up with TRBD1. The CDR3 has 15 amino acids. Germline CDR1 reads ENHRY; CDR2 reads SYGVKD. The CDR3 coding sequence is TGTGCCACCAGTGATTTCCAGGGGGCGAACACTGAAGCTTTCTTT. Its translation is CATSDFQGANTEAFF.

J is TRBJ2-1 and V is TRBV4-3; tentative D call: TRBD1 (7 bases). Trimming stripped 2 bases from V and 4 bases from J, with 12 bases between. The CDR3 length is 15 residues. Germline values: CDR1 LGHNA, CDR2 YSLEER. This chain's CDR3 is CASSQSRGVYNEQFF. CDR3 sequence (DNA): TGCGCCAGCAGCCAATCCAGGGGGGTTTACAATGAGCAGTTCTTC.

The CDR3: CASSSAGTSLYEQYF. The CDR3 DNA is TGTGCCAGCAGCTCGGCCGGGACATCTCTCTACGAGCAGTACTTC. The V call is TRBV7-2, the J call TRBJ2-7, with D possibly TRBD1 on 6 matching bases. V lost 4 bases, J lost 3 bases, and 16 bases lay in between. Germline CDR1 is SGHTA and CDR2 is FQGNSA. The CDR3 extends over 15 amino acids.

A single count supports this clonotype. The chain combines TRBV6-6 with TRBJ2-1; TRBD2 matches at 11 bases. Germline V gene lookup returns CDR1 MNHNY and CDR2 SVGAGI (reference sequence). Trimming cost V 0 bases and J 10 bases; bases outside gene matches: 11. This CDR3 contains 17 residues. CDR3 amino acids: CASSYSLGSGGAEEQFF. DNA for the CDR3: TGTGCCAGCAGTTACTCCCTTGGTAGCGGGGGGGCGGAGGAGCAGTTCTTC.

This clonotype was counted a few times. This chain connects TRBV6-2 or TRBV6-3 to TRBJ1-5; D not resolved. The CDR3 consists of 12 residues. V lost 2 bases and J lost 5, with 4 bases in between. Germline CDR1 reads MNHEY; CDR2 reads SVGEGT. Written as DNA, the CDR3 is TGTGCCAGCAGTTACGTCGATCAGCCCCAGCATTTT. This codes for CASSYVDQPQHF.

The CDR3 region has the DNA TGTGCCACCAGTGACCCTACAGGGGGGGGAGAGACCCAGTACTTC. It yields the protein CATSDPTGGGETQYF. The genes are TRBV24-1 and TRBJ2-5; a weak D match, TRBD1 (8 bases). From germline, CDR1 is KGHDR and CDR2 SFDVKD. CDR3 length: 15 residues. With 4 bases removed from V and 4 bases from J, the gap between germline ends came to 15 bases.

The chain uses TRBV6-1 and TRBJ2-7, with D perhaps TRBD1 (5 bases). The V gene's germline CDR1 is MNHNS and CDR2 SASEGT. The length of the CDR3 is 13 residues. V was pared by 5 bases and J by 7 bases, with 15 bases between. CDR3 protein: CASSFQGPGEQYF. CDR3 DNA sequence: TGTGCCAGCAGTTTCCAGGGCCCCGGGGAGCAGTACTTC.

This chain links TRBV6-5 with TRBJ2-3, with D perhaps TRBD1 (5 bases). Per germline, CDR1 MNHEY and CDR2 SVGAGI. The length of the CDR3 is 15 residues. Trimming took 6 bases from V and 2 from J, leaving 15 bases between them. The CDR3 nucleotides are TGTGCCAGCAGCTTAACAGGACCACCCACAGATACGCAGTATTTT. It specifies CASSLTGPPTDTQYF.

The V and J genes are TRBV12-3 or TRBV12-4 and TRBJ1-5; 7 bases line up with TRBD1. The J segment lost 7 bases and the V segment lost 6 bases, leaving 9 bases of the junction unmatched. The CDR3 is made up of 14 amino acids. The DNA of the CDR3 is TGTGCCAGCAGCAAGACAGGGAGTGACCAGCCCCAGCATTTT. It specifies CASSKTGSDQPQHF.

This sequence joins TRBV20-1 and TRBJ2-5; TRBD2 agrees at 10 bases. This CDR3 has 17 amino acids. With V trimmed by 0 bases and J by 1 base, 8 bases remained unmatched. Germline V CDR1 and CDR2: DFQATT, SNEGSKA (reference sequence). The CDR3 DNA reads as TGCAGTGCTAGAGATCTTACTAGCGGGGCGCTCCAAGAGACCCAGTACTTC. This translates into CSARDLTSGALQETQYF.

The chain joins TRBV20-1 to TRBJ1-2; D remains ambiguous. The CDR3 totals 16 residues. Germline V lookup: CDR1 DFQATT, CDR2 SNEGSKA (reference sequence). Trimming shortened V by 0 bases and J by 4 bases, and 18 bases separated the two germline ends. Written as DNA, the CDR3 is TGCAGTGCTAGAGAGATCGGAACCGCCTACATCTATGGCTACACCTTC. Its protein product is CSAREIGTAYIYGYTF.

The chain combines TRBV2 with TRBJ1-1; 7 nucleotides line up with TRBD1. With 6 bases clipped from V and 0 bases from J, the junction kept 4 bases outside the gene matches. This CDR3 has 14 residues. Germline V CDR1 and CDR2: SNHLY, FYNNEI. The CDR3 nucleotides are TGTGCCAGCAGAACAGGGGCTTTGAACACTGAAGCTTTCTTT. It yields the protein CASRTGALNTEAFF.

This clonotype was found a few times. V usage is TRBV4-1 and J usage is TRBJ2-3; 9 nucleotides agree with TRBD1. Germline-derived CDR1 and CDR2 are MGHRA and YSYEKL. Trimming removed 5 bases from V and 3 bases from J; junction bases left unmatched: 6. This CDR3 comprises 15 residues. In nucleotides, the CDR3 is TGCGCCAGCAGCACCCGGACAGGGGCGACAGATACGCAGTATTTT. Translating gives CASSTRTGATDTQYF.